Listed below are T cell receptor beta chains from one sample, sequenced in a study of blood T cells in healthy people across ages. Each CDR3 protein gets one entry after TCRdb re-called the 5' RACE reads with MiXCR. The data hold some 1.5 million distinct CDR3 sequences, with about 30% observed a single time. Sequenced: blood. The receptors stem from a young woman in good health. The CDR3 runs from the conserved cysteine through the conserved F or W. Each record gives: D gene, J gene, V gene, clone size, CDR3 protein, CDR3 DNA. The D gene is left open where the match is weak. Clone size is shown for a subset of rows, as once, few, many or a class of expanded clone.

D gene: TRBD1
J gene: TRBJ2-7
V gene: TRBV11-2
clone size: .
CDR3 protein: CASSLGRDRSYEQYF
CDR3 DNA: TGTGCCAGCAGCCTGGGAAGGGACAGATCCTACGAGCAGTACTTC

D gene: TRBD2
J gene: TRBJ2-7
V gene: TRBV5-1
clone size: .
CDR3 protein: CASTLSGTSGYEQYF
CDR3 DNA: TGCGCCAGCACCTTATCCGGGACTAGCGGCTACGAGCAGTACTTC

D gene: .
J gene: TRBJ2-5
V gene: TRBV6-2/TRBV6-3
clone size: many
CDR3 protein: CASSYSRGSQETQYF
CDR3 DNA: TGTGCCAGCAGTTACTCGAGGGGGAGCCAAGAGACCCAGTACTTC

D gene: .
J gene: TRBJ2-7
V gene: TRBV11-2
clone size: few
CDR3 protein: CASSLAQSWEAPEQYF
CDR3 DNA: TGTGCCAGCAGCTTAGCCCAGTCGTGGGAGGCCCCCGAGCAGTACTTC

D gene: .
J gene: TRBJ2-3
V gene: TRBV9
clone size: few
CDR3 protein: CASSPLVSLDTQYF
CDR3 DNA: TGTGCCAGCAGCCCTCTAGTTTCCTTAGATACGCAGTATTTT

D gene: .
J gene: TRBJ1-4
V gene: TRBV30
clone size: .
CDR3 protein: CAWDLGQATNEKLFF
CDR3 DNA: TGTGCCTGGGACCTCGGACAAGCAACTAATGAAAAACTGTTTTTT

D gene: .
J gene: TRBJ1-1
V gene: TRBV11-2
clone size: few
CDR3 protein: CASSFGTHDEAFF
CDR3 DNA: TGTGCCAGCAGCTTCGGGACCCACGATGAAGCTTTCTTT

D gene: .
J gene: TRBJ2-7
V gene: TRBV7-3
clone size: .
CDR3 protein: CASSRDDGEQYF
CDR3 DNA: TGTGCCAGCAGCCGAGACGACGGCGAGCAGTACTTC

D gene: TRBD1
J gene: TRBJ1-2
V gene: TRBV20-1
clone size: few
CDR3 protein: CSAGRDSLSGYTF
CDR3 DNA: TGCAGTGCTGGCCGGGACAGCCTGAGTGGCTACACCTTC

D gene: TRBD2
J gene: TRBJ2-5
V gene: TRBV20-1
clone size: few
CDR3 protein: CSARDRTGTSGRIETQYF
CDR3 DNA: TGCAGTGCTAGAGATCGAACGGGAACTAGCGGGAGGATAGAGACCCAGTACTTC

D gene: .
J gene: TRBJ1-2
V gene: TRBV28
clone size: .
CDR3 protein: CASSLLAFNYGHTF
CDR3 DNA: TGTGCCAGCAGTTTATTGGCATTTAACTATGGCCACACCTTC

D gene: .
J gene: TRBJ2-4
V gene: TRBV27
clone size: .
CDR3 protein: CASRRTTSSNIQYF
CDR3 DNA: TGTGCCAGCAGACGGACAACCAGTAGCAACATTCAGTACTTC

D gene: .
J gene: TRBJ2-7
V gene: TRBV7-2
clone size: few
CDR3 protein: CASSLNYPADYEQYF
CDR3 DNA: TGTGCCAGCAGCTTAAATTACCCAGCCGATTACGAGCAGTACTTC

D gene: TRBD1
J gene: TRBJ1-2
V gene: TRBV30
clone size: .
CDR3 protein: CAWSKPTGVGGYTF
CDR3 DNA: TGTGCCTGGAGCAAACCGACAGGGGTGGGGGGCTACACCTTC

D gene: .
J gene: TRBJ2-3
V gene: TRBV5-6
clone size: few
CDR3 protein: CASSSGTSNTQYF
CDR3 DNA: TGTGCCAGCAGCTCCGGGACGTCAAATACGCAGTATTTT

D gene: .
J gene: TRBJ2-3
V gene: TRBV7-3
clone size: .
CDR3 protein: CASSLIGRTDTQYF
CDR3 DNA: TGTGCCAGCAGCTTAATAGGCCGCACAGATACGCAGTATTTT

D gene: .
J gene: TRBJ2-7
V gene: TRBV6-2/TRBV6-3
clone size: few
CDR3 protein: CASRTGTKSSYEQYF
CDR3 DNA: TGTGCCAGCAGAACCGGGACAAAAAGCTCCTACGAGCAGTACTTC

D gene: .
J gene: TRBJ2-1
V gene: TRBV29-1
clone size: .
CDR3 protein: CSVEKVDSAYNEQFF
CDR3 DNA: TGCAGCGTTGAGAAGGTAGACTCAGCTTACAATGAGCAGTTCTTC

D gene: .
J gene: TRBJ1-1
V gene: TRBV5-1
clone size: .
CDR3 protein: CASREGGGYTEAFF
CDR3 DNA: TGCGCCAGCAGGGAGGGTGGGGGATACACTGAAGCTTTCTTT

D gene: .
J gene: TRBJ1-1
V gene: TRBV7-8
clone size: .
CDR3 protein: CASSLVEQLNAEAFF
CDR3 DNA: TGTGCCAGCAGCTTAGTTGAGCAATTGAACGCTGAAGCTTTCTTT

D gene: TRBD1
J gene: TRBJ2-1
V gene: TRBV5-5
clone size: .
CDR3 protein: CASSATRDRSAEQFF
CDR3 DNA: TGTGCCAGCAGCGCCACCCGGGACAGAAGTGCTGAGCAGTTCTTC

D gene: .
J gene: TRBJ2-2
V gene: TRBV6-5
clone size: .
CDR3 protein: CATGASRNTGELFF
CDR3 DNA: TGTGCCACCGGGGCTAGCCGGAACACCGGGGAGCTGTTTTTT

D gene: .
J gene: TRBJ1-3
V gene: TRBV29-1
clone size: few
CDR3 protein: CSVVIPGNTIYF
CDR3 DNA: TGCAGCGTTGTTATCCCTGGAAACACCATATATTTT

D gene: .
J gene: TRBJ2-4
V gene: TRBV5-5
clone size: .
CDR3 protein: CASSLLDGKNIQYF
CDR3 DNA: TGTGCCAGCAGCTTGCTGGACGGCAAAAACATTCAGTACTTC

D gene: .
J gene: TRBJ2-5
V gene: TRBV21-1
clone size: few
CDR3 protein: CASSNATGNEETQYF
CDR3 DNA: TGTGCCAGCAGCAACGCCACAGGGAACGAAGAGACCCAGTACTTC

D gene: .
J gene: TRBJ2-7
V gene: TRBV20-1
clone size: .
CDR3 protein: CSARGPDDSWRANFEQYF
CDR3 DNA: TGCAGTGCTAGAGGTCCAGATGATAGTTGGAGGGCCAACTTCGAGCAGTACTTC